This is a list of T cell receptor beta chains from one sample in a study of memory CD4+ T cells and cytomegalovirus serostatus. Generated by immunoSEQ multiplex PCR, the TCRdb table keeps only in-frame clones and is missing some. The data contain around 88,000 clones, 80% of them singletons. Material: memory CD4+ T cells from blood. The receptors stem from an adult in good health and CMV-seropositive. CDR3s include the opening cysteine and the closing phenylalanine or tryptophan. The order of the fields is CDR3 DNA, CDR3 protein, V gene, clone size, D gene, J gene, CDR3 length. A D gene is named only where the DNA matches it firmly. A row's size may be missing; if present it is once, few, many or a size class.

TGTGCCAGCAGCTCCGGACTAGCGGGAGTTTTGGAGCAGTACTTC	CASSSGLAGVLEQYF	TRBV7-2	.	TRBD2	TRBJ2-7	15
TGTGCCAGCAGCTTAGAGTCACGGATTGAAGCTTTCTTT	CASSLESRIEAFF	TRBV7-2	.	.	TRBJ1-1	13
TGCGCCAGCAGCCTGACAGGGACCTACGAGCAGTACTTC	CASSLTGTYEQYF	TRBV5-1	.	TRBD1	TRBJ2-7	13
TGCGCCAGCAGCTTGGCCTCGACGGGGGAAGGGACCTTC	CASSLASTGEGTF	TRBV5-1	few	.	TRBJ1-2	13
TGTGCCAGCAGCTTAGCGGCGTCAGCTAACTATGGCTACACCTTC	CASSLAASANYGYTF	TRBV7-2	.	.	TRBJ1-2	15
TGCGCCAGCAGTCAATCCGCGCCGGGACACTCAAATGAAAAACTGTTTTTT	CASSQSAPGHSNEKLFF	TRBV23-1	.	.	TRBJ1-4	17
TGTGCCAGCAGCCCCTGGAGTCCGAGCGGAGATGGAACCTACGAGCAGTACTTC	CASSPWSPSGDGTYEQYF	TRBV9	few	.	TRBJ2-7	18
TGTGCCAGCAGCCACGGAGGGGGGACAGGCACGCAGTATTTT	CASSHGGGTGTQYF	TRBV4-2	.	TRBD1	TRBJ2-3	14
TGTGCCAGCAGCTCCCGACAGGGGTATGGCTACACCTTC	CASSSRQGYGYTF	TRBV5-5	.	TRBD1	TRBJ1-2	13
TGTGCCAGCAGCCTTATGACCGGAGATACGCAGTATTTT	CASSLMTGDTQYF	TRBV14	.	.	TRBJ2-3	13
TGTGCCAGCATGGCTAGCGGGGTTAATGAGCAGTTCTTC	CASMASGVNEQFF	TRBV28	.	TRBD2	TRBJ2-1	13
TGCGCCAGCAGCTTTAGGGACAGGGGTGAGCAGTTCTTC	CASSFRDRGEQFF	TRBV5-1	.	TRBD1	TRBJ2-1	13
TGTGCCACCAGCCGGGGGGCCACTGAAGCTTTCTTT	CATSRGATEAFF	TRBV15	.	.	TRBJ1-1	12
TGCGCCAGCAGCCCGGGGACAGGGGGGTACGGTGAGCAGTTCTTC	CASSPGTGGYGEQFF	TRBV5-1	.	TRBD1	TRBJ2-1	15
TGCAGCGTTTCCAACACCGGACTAGGGTTTGGGAGTGAGCAGTTCTTC	CSVSNTGLGFGSEQFF	TRBV29-1	.	TRBD2	TRBJ2-1	16
TGTGCCAGCAGCTTAGCCGCAGGGCTTAGCAATCAGCCCCAGCATTTT	CASSLAAGLSNQPQHF	TRBV7-8	once	.	TRBJ1-5	16
TGTGCCAGCAGCCGAGTGGGGGAGACCCAGTACTTC	CASSRVGETQYF	TRBV5-5	once	.	TRBJ2-5	12
TGCGCCAGCAGCCAAGACGGCGCCTTCTATGGCTACACCTTC	CASSQDGAFYGYTF	TRBV4-1	few	.	TRBJ1-2	14
TGTGCCATCAGGGGAATCGCCAATGAGCAGTTCTTC	CAIRGIANEQFF	TRBV2	once	.	TRBJ2-1	12
TGTGCCAGCAGTGTTATGCTCACGAACACCGGGGAGCTGTTTTTT	CASSVMLTNTGELFF	TRBV2	.	.	TRBJ2-2	15
TGTGCCATCAGAGGGTCTTTCGCGTTTGTAGATACGCAGTATTTT	CAIRGSFAFVDTQYF	TRBV10-3	.	.	TRBJ2-3	15
TGTGCCAGCAGTCCCCCCATGTGGGGCAGCAACTATGGCTACACCTTC	CASSPPMWGSNYGYTF	TRBV28	.	.	TRBJ1-2	16
TGTGCCAGCAGTGAAGCGCTTGGGCAGGGTGATGAGCAGTTCTTC	CASSEALGQGDEQFF	TRBV2	few	.	TRBJ2-1	15
TGTGCCACTCACGGGGGGAAAGGGGGTCAGGAGACCCAGTACTTC	CATHGGKGGQETQYF	TRBV28	once	.	TRBJ2-5	15
TGCGCCAGCAGCCAAGAAACAGGCGCTTCACCCCTCCACTTT	CASSQETGASPLHF	TRBV4-3	.	.	TRBJ1-6	14
TGTGCCAGCAGTTCGGACATCTACGAGCAGTACTTC	CASSSDIYEQYF	TRBV2	.	.	TRBJ2-7	12
TGCGCCAGCAGCCCGGATTCCGGGACTCACTACAATGAGCAGTTCTTC	CASSPDSGTHYNEQFF	TRBV5-1	.	.	TRBJ2-1	16
TGTGCCAGCTCACTGGGGACAGCTAGCACAGATACGCAGTATTTT	CASSLGTASTDTQYF	TRBV18	.	TRBD1	TRBJ2-3	15
TGTGCCAGCAGAGACGGAAGAGGGGGGGGGAACACCGGGGAGCTGTTTTTT	CASRDGRGGGNTGELFF	TRBV11-2	.	.	TRBJ2-2	17
TGTGCCAGCTCATCGGCCGGGACAGCATCCTACGAGCAGTACTTC	CASSSAGTASYEQYF	TRBV18	.	TRBD1	TRBJ2-7	15
TGCGCCAGCAGCCAAGAAATAACGGCTGGAAACACCATATATTTT	CASSQEITAGNTIYF	TRBV4-3	.	.	TRBJ1-3	15
TGTGCCAGCAGTTTCAGGGACTATGGCTACACCTTC	CASSFRDYGYTF	TRBV28	.	.	TRBJ1-2	12
TGCGCCAGCAGCGGCCCGGGCAGTCGGAACACTGAAGCTTTCTTT	CASSGPGSRNTEAFF	TRBV5-1	few	.	TRBJ1-1	15
TGTGCCTGGAAGGTTGGTTACAATGAGCAGTTCTTC	CAWKVGYNEQFF	TRBV30	.	.	TRBJ2-1	12
TGCGCCAGCAGCCAAGCCTCCGGAGAGTGGAACACTGAAGCTTTCTTT	CASSQASGEWNTEAFF	TRBV4-1	.	.	TRBJ1-1	16
TGTGCCAGCGCAGCGGACGCCCGTCGCGAGCAGTACTTC	CASAADARREQYF	TRBV6-5	.	.	TRBJ2-7	13
TGTGCCAGCAGTGAAAACTTCCTTTACGAGCAGTACTTC	CASSENFLYEQYF	TRBV6-1	.	.	TRBJ2-7	13
TGTGCCAGCAGTTACGATCTCCAAAATTCACCCCTCCACTTT	CASSYDLQNSPLHF	TRBV6-5	.	.	TRBJ1-6	14
TGTGCCAGCAGCTCCCTTCGGATCTACTACACAGATACGCAGTATTTT	CASSSLRIYYTDTQYF	TRBV7-2	.	.	TRBJ2-3	16
TGTGCCAGCAGTTTCAGTAATCAGCCCCAGCATTTT	CASSFSNQPQHF	TRBV28	few	.	TRBJ1-5	12
TGTGCCAGCAGCTTAGTTTGGGTGGGTGAGGGGGCCTATGGAAACACCATATATTTT	CASSLVWVGEGAYGNTIYF	TRBV7-8	.	TRBD1	TRBJ1-3	19
TGTGCCAGCAGCTTATGGGCTGTCACCAATGAAAAACTGTTTTTT	CASSLWAVTNEKLFF	TRBV11-2	.	.	TRBJ1-4	15
TGTGCCAGCAGCTTAAATGCGGGAGCTGGAGATACGCAGTATTTT	CASSLNAGAGDTQYF	TRBV7-3	once	TRBD2	TRBJ2-3	15
TGCAGCGTTGACGACCCTGGACAGGGCGGTTTAGATACGCAGTATTTT	CSVDDPGQGGLDTQYF	TRBV29-1	.	TRBD1	TRBJ2-3	16
TGTGCCAGCAGGACAGGCCTCCTCACAGATACGCAGTATTTT	CASRTGLLTDTQYF	TRBV2	.	.	TRBJ2-3	14
TGCGCCAGCAGCAATCCCGGCGGCTCTGGAAACACCATATATTTT	CASSNPGGSGNTIYF	TRBV5-1	.	.	TRBJ1-3	15
TGTGCCAGCAGCCCAACGGGGAACACTGAAGCTTTCTTT	CASSPTGNTEAFF	TRBV9	.	.	TRBJ1-1	13
TGTGCCAGCAGCACGACAGGGCTGCAAGGAGCTTTCTTT	CASSTTGLQGAFF	TRBV9	.	TRBD1	TRBJ1-1	13
TGTGCCAGCAGATATGACAGGGGGGGGGCTGAAGCTTTCTTT	CASRYDRGGAEAFF	TRBV28	.	TRBD1	TRBJ1-1	14
TGTGCCAGCAGCAAAGAGGGTAGCGGGGAACCACACGGGACGGATGAGCAGTTCTTC	CASSKEGSGEPHGTDEQFF	TRBV21-1	.	.	TRBJ2-1	19
TGCGCCAGCAGCTTGGGGATACCAAGGAGCTCCTACGAGCAGTACTTC	CASSLGIPRSSYEQYF	TRBV5-1	.	.	TRBJ2-7	16
TGTGCCAGGCCGGGACGGCCTAATGAAAAACTGTTTTTT	CARPGRPNEKLFF	TRBV6-5	.	.	TRBJ1-4	13
TGTGCCAGCAGCTTAAACGCTATCTACAATGAGCAGTTCTTC	CASSLNAIYNEQFF	TRBV7-6	.	.	TRBJ2-1	14
TGCGCCAGCAGGAAGATCAGTGCGGTCAATGAGCAGTTCTTC	CASRKISAVNEQFF	TRBV5-1	.	.	TRBJ2-1	14
TGTGCCAGCAGCCCCCACCCGGGGGCGGATGGCTACACCTTC	CASSPHPGADGYTF	TRBV7-2	.	.	TRBJ1-2	14
TGTGCCACCAGCAGAGATTCGGGACAACAAGAGACCCAGTACTTC	CATSRDSGQQETQYF	TRBV15	.	.	TRBJ2-5	15
TGCGCCAGCAGCCTTAACCCTGGGGTCGGCACCGGGGAGCTGTTTTTT	CASSLNPGVGTGELFF	TRBV5-1	.	.	TRBJ2-2	16
TGTGCCAGCAGCAAGGTGGGACAGGGGGTCTCCGGGGAGCTGTTTTTT	CASSKVGQGVSGELFF	TRBV21-1	.	.	TRBJ2-2	16
TGCGCCAGCAGCCAAGAGGCGGGAGTTGCGAATGAGCAGTTCTTC	CASSQEAGVANEQFF	TRBV4-3	.	TRBD2	TRBJ2-1	15
TGTGCCAGCAGCCGAACTAGCGGGAGAATTACCGGGGAGCTGTTTTTT	CASSRTSGRITGELFF	TRBV5-4	.	TRBD2	TRBJ2-2	16